A single sample is the source of the 25 T cell receptor beta chains below, sequenced in a study of identical twins. TCRdb processed the 5' RACE reads anew with MiXCR; each CDR3 protein has one entry. This sample has roughly 720,000 distinct CDR3 sequences; 18% occur once, and the top ten carry around 13%. In addition, the sample was reused for a study of T cells expressing NK-cell markers.

What was sequenced was PBMCs. The receptor source for this set is a woman aged 18 to 35 in good health.

This clonotype was observed at least ten times. This chain joins TRBV5-4 and TRBJ2-5; the D gene could be TRBD1 or TRBD2 (6 bases each). The CDR3 is 14 amino acids. Germline CDR1 reads SGHNT; CDR2 reads YYREEE (reference sequence). The V end was cut by 1 base, the J end by 1 base, with 8 bases between. The CDR3 loop is CASSLSGAQETQYF. In DNA, the CDR3 is TGTGCCAGCAGCTTGTCGGGGGCCCAAGAGACCCAGTACTTC.

The rearrangement uses TRBV5-1 and TRBJ2-7, with D uncertain. The CDR3 spans 15 residues. The germline V and J ends were trimmed by 0 bases and 0 bases, with 10 bases remaining between them. Looked up from germline, CDR1 is SGHRS and CDR2 is YFSETQ. DNA for the CDR3: TGCGCCAGCAGCTTGGAGGAGCACAGCTCCTACGAGCAGTACTTC. Amino acid sequence: CASSLEEHSSYEQYF.

V gene TRBV20-1 combines with J gene TRBJ2-7, with 11 bases aligning to TRBD2. V lost 0 bases, J lost 2 bases, and 6 bases stayed unmatched. Germline values: CDR1 DFQATT, CDR2 SNEGSKA (reference sequence). This CDR3 is built from 16 residues. The CDR3 protein is CSARDPKTSGAYEQYF. CDR3 sequence (DNA): TGCAGTGCTAGAGATCCGAAGACTAGCGGGGCCTACGAGCAGTACTTC.

V is TRBV7-9 and J is TRBJ2-3; 11 nucleotides align to TRBD2. The germline V gene has CDR1 SEHNR and CDR2 FQNEAQ (reference sequence). J lost 4 bases, V lost 6 bases, and 6 bases had no gene match. The CDR3 runs 15 residues. The CDR3 sequence is CASSRLAGSPDTQYF. CDR3 in DNA: TGTGCCAGCAGTAGACTAGCGGGAAGCCCAGATACGCAGTATTTT.

The chain joins TRBV6-1 to TRBJ1-6; unclear D gene. Germline CDR1 is MNHNS and CDR2 is SASEGT. This CDR3 contains 14 residues. The ends were cut back, 5 bases at V and 6 bases at J, with 11 bases in the middle. The CDR3: CASSPVGINSPLHF. DNA of the CDR3: TGTGCCAGCAGTCCGGTGGGGATTAATTCACCCCTCCACTTT.

The chain joins TRBV9 to TRBJ1-2; D might be TRBD1 (5 bases). The CDR3 contains 12 residues. In germline, CDR1 is SGDLS, CDR2 YYNGEE. V lost 2 bases and J 8 bases, leaving 10 bases between the germline ends. Written as DNA, the CDR3 is TGTGCCAGCAGCGTTGAAGGGGTGGGCTACACCTTC. Its translation is CASSVEGVGYTF.

This clonotype appeared a few times. Written as DNA, the CDR3 is TGCAGCGTTGAAGATCATAATGAGCAGTACTTC. Encoded protein: CSVEDHNEQYF. This sequence joins TRBV29-1 and TRBJ2-7; no reliable D call. CDR3 length equals 11 residues. The germline V and J ends were trimmed by 0 bases and 7 bases, with 7 bases remaining between them. Germline assignment: CDR1 SQVTM and CDR2 ANQGSEA.

The chain has TRBV12-3 or TRBV12-4 and TRBJ2-7; 7 bases fit TRBD2. After removal of 5 bases from V and 2 bases from J, the junction contained 3 bases not matched to a gene. This CDR3 spans 13 amino acids. The CDR3 bases are TGTGCCAGCAGTAGCGGGAACACCTACGAGCAGTACTTC. Protein sequence: CASSSGNTYEQYF.

The V call is TRBV7-9, the J call TRBJ2-1; D gene ambiguous. The CDR3 is made up of 12 amino acids. V lost 8 bases, J lost 9 bases, and 14 bases lay in between. CDR1 and CDR2 from the germline V gene are SEHNR and FQNEAQ (reference sequence). In DNA, the CDR3 is TGTGCCAGCTCTTATCTCTTTGCTGAGCAGTTCTTC. Translating it yields CASSYLFAEQFF.

The chain recombines TRBV7-8 with TRBJ2-5; 9 positions match TRBD1. V gave up 5 bases and J gave up 1 base; unmatched junction bases: 8. This CDR3 spans 16 amino acids. Germline V gene sequence: CDR1 SGHVS, CDR2 FQNEAQ. CDR3 nucleotide sequence: TGTGCCAGCAGCGTACACCCGACAGGGGGCCAAGAGACCCAGTACTTC. Amino acids: CASSVHPTGGQETQYF.

This clonotype was counted a few times. The J gene is TRBJ1-6, the V gene TRBV12-3 or TRBV12-4, with a possible D match to TRBD1 (5 bases). CDR3 length equals 14 residues. Between the trimmed V and J ends, which lost 6 bases and 8 bases, there was a span of 14 bases. The CDR3 loop reads CASRSRDVYSPLHF. For the CDR3, the DNA is TGTGCCAGCAGGAGTCGGGACGTATATTCACCCCTCCACTTT.

The gene calls are TRBV4-2 and TRBJ2-7, with 8 bases matching TRBD2. Germline CDR1 LGHNA, CDR2 YNFKEQ. Trimming at V came to 0 bases and at J to 4 bases, leaving 2 bases not matched to a gene. The CDR3 has 14 residues. The CDR3 spells CASSQERGGYEQYF. The CDR3 region has the DNA TGTGCCAGCAGCCAAGAACGGGGGGGTTACGAGCAGTACTTC.

This clonotype was counted between two and nine times. The V call is TRBV7-8, the J call TRBJ2-2, with TRBD2 identical over 13 bases. The CDR3 sequence is 18 residues long. The germline CDR1 and CDR2 sequences are SGHVS and FQNEAQ. V lost 1 base, J lost 4 bases, and 6 bases stayed unmatched. The CDR3: CASSLVTSGRIGTGELFF. CDR3 nucleotides: TGTGCCAGCAGCTTAGTGACTAGCGGGAGGATCGGCACCGGGGAGCTGTTTTTT.

This clonotype was recorded a few times. This chain joins TRBV7-3 and TRBJ2-1; 12 nucleotides align to TRBD2. V lost 6 bases, J lost 9 bases, and 12 bases stayed unmatched. The CDR3 contains 16 residues. Germline V lookup: CDR1 SGHTA, CDR2 FQGTGA. CDR3 loop: CASSFGLAGLRGEQFF. The CDR3 DNA reads as TGTGCCAGCAGTTTTGGACTAGCGGGGTTACGAGGTGAGCAGTTCTTC.

The CDR3 spells CASSSRVESTSSGNTIYF. CDR3 nucleotide sequence: TGTGCCAGCAGCTCTCGGGTAGAGTCGACATCCTCTGGAAACACCATATATTTT. The rearrangement uses TRBV5-5 and TRBJ1-3, with unresolved D. Trimming removed 3 bases at V and 0 bases at J, with 19 bases between. The germline CDR1 and CDR2 sequences are SGHKS and YYEKEE (reference sequence). The length of the CDR3 is 18 residues.

This clonotype was detected only a few times. V gene TRBV6-2 or TRBV6-3 combines with J gene TRBJ1-6; D remains ambiguous. Germline assignment: CDR1 MNHEY and CDR2 SVGEGT. The CDR3 is 16 residues long. Trimming left V 9 bases short and J 5 bases short, with 20 bases between. The CDR3 bases are TGTGCCAGTACGACCACCAACGGCGGGAATAATTCACCCCTCCACTTT. Translation gives CASTTTNGGNNSPLHF.

V gene TRBV7-3 combines with J gene TRBJ2-3, with a tentative D call TRBD2 (5 bases). The CDR3 contains 14 residues. V was pared by 0 bases and J by 2 bases, with 6 bases between. Germline V gene lookup returns CDR1 SGHTA and CDR2 FQGTGA. This CDR3 reads CASSLTTITDTQYF. CDR3 nucleotide sequence: TGTGCCAGCAGCTTAACGACTATCACAGATACGCAGTATTTT. Combining the CDR3 with reference TRBV7-3 and TRBJ2-3 gives the whole variable domain GAGVSQTPSNKVTEKGKYVELRCDPISGHTALYWYRQSLGQGPEFLIYFQGTGAADDSGLPNDRFFAVRPEGSVSTLKIQRTERGDSAVYLCASSLTTITDTQYFGPGTRLTVL.

The gene calls are TRBV15 and TRBJ2-7; no clear D gene. The CDR3 extends over 13 amino acids. Trimming left V 1 base short and J 5 bases short, with 9 bases between. Germline V gene data show CDR1 as LNHNV and CDR2 as YYDKDF (reference sequence). CDR3 in amino acids: CATSRGRENEQYF. Here the CDR3 DNA reads TGTGCCACCAGCAGAGGGCGCGAGAACGAGCAGTACTTC.

This chain uses TRBV6-1 with TRBJ2-2; TRBD2 aligns across 8 bases. Germline V gives CDR1 MNHNS, CDR2 SASEGT. CDR3 length equals 16 residues. V gave up 8 bases and J gave up 3 bases; unmatched junction bases: 11. The CDR3 sequence: CASRAGAGDHTGELFF. The CDR3 nucleotides are TGTGCCAGCCGAGCAGGAGCGGGGGACCACACCGGGGAGCTGTTTTTT.

The rearrangement uses TRBV7-2 and TRBJ2-3; TRBD2 matches at 8 bases. The CDR3 spans 14 residues. Trimming took 2 bases from V and 6 from J; bases not matched to a gene: 4. The germline gives CDR1 SGHTA, CDR2 FQGNSA. The CDR3 DNA follows: TGTGCCAGCAGCTTACGGGAGGGCCGGGATACGCAGTATTTT. This translates into CASSLREGRDTQYF.

This sequence joins TRBV6-5 and TRBJ2-3; a weak D match, TRBD1 (5 bases). The CDR3 extends over 14 amino acids. V gave up 2 bases and J gave up 4 bases, with 10 bases separating them. Per germline, CDR1 MNHEY and CDR2 SVGAGI. The CDR3 region is CASSYRGTPDTQYF. The CDR3, as DNA: TGTGCCAGCAGTTACAGGGGAACACCAGATACGCAGTATTTT.

This clonotype was seen a few times. The chain combines TRBV6-5 with TRBJ2-1; possibly TRBD1 for D (5 bases). The CDR3 contains 15 residues. In germline, CDR1 is MNHEY, CDR2 SVGAGI. Trimming removed 0 bases from V and 2 bases from J, with 8 bases in between. The CDR3 bases are TGTGCCAGCAGTTACTCGACAGTTCCCTACAATGAGCAGTTCTTC. This encodes CASSYSTVPYNEQFF.

This clonotype was counted between two and nine times. V gene TRBV18 combines with J gene TRBJ2-3; no definite D call. The CDR3 totals 14 residues. CDR1 KGHSH and CDR2 LQKENI come from the germline V gene. V lost 2 bases and J lost 2, with 8 bases in between. In DNA form, the CDR3 reads TGTGCCAGCTCACCAAGGCCCACCACAGATACGCAGTATTTT. Translating gives CASSPRPTTDTQYF.

The chain is built from TRBV4-3 and TRBJ1-3; D is ambiguous. V dropped 0 bases and J dropped 2 bases, with 8 bases sitting between them. The V gene's germline CDR1 is LGHNA and CDR2 YSLEER. The length of the CDR3 is 15 residues. In nucleotides, the CDR3 is TGCGCCAGCAGCCAAGATCGCCGCCCTGGAAACACCATATATTTT. This translates into CASSQDRRPGNTIYF.

This clonotype was detected ten times or more. The chain carries TRBV27 and TRBJ2-1; 9 bases line up with TRBD2. The CDR3 contains 17 residues. Germline trimming cut 8 bases from V and 9 bases from J; bases unmatched to any gene: 20. Germline V gene sequence: CDR1 MNHEY, CDR2 SMNVEV (reference sequence). This CDR3 is CASQRGGWLREGSEQFF. CDR3 bases: TGTGCCAGCCAAAGGGGAGGATGGTTGCGGGAGGGCAGTGAGCAGTTCTTC.